These 17 T cell receptor beta chains were sequenced from one sample in a study of blood T cell repertoires in COVID-19 (TCRdb year 2020). The library came from the immunoSEQ multiplex PCR assay. TCRdb stores this immuneACCESS table with in-frame sequences only. Part of the clones is absent; in the studies checked, under half of the shortfall reflects unresolved V genes, and no reason is known for the rest. The sample table lists fewer than 300,000 clones, nearly 90% of them with a count of one. Clones ranked in the top ten supply around 0.8% of the sample. Source material: peripheral blood. The receptor source for this set is a woman aged 25 to 39 with acute or convalescent COVID-19.

The rearrangement links TRBV19 to TRBJ1-5; the match to TRBD1 covers 12 bases. Germline CDR1 reads LNHDA; CDR2 reads SQIVND (reference sequence). Trimming at V came to 4 bases and at J to 6 bases, leaving 4 bases not matched to a gene. The CDR3 runs 15 residues. The CDR3 loop is CASSTGTGGSQPQHF. The DNA of the CDR3 is TGTGCCAGTAGTACGGGGACAGGGGGCAGTCAGCCCCAGCATTTT.

This chain's CDR3 is CASSLMDSGGNGYTF. The DNA for the CDR3 is TGTGCCAGCAGCTTAATGGATTCAGGGGGGAATGGCTACACCTTC. The chain recombines TRBV7-2 with TRBJ1-2, with 7 bases that match TRBD1. The V gene end was trimmed by 2 bases and the J gene end by 6 bases; junction bases not matched to a gene: 9. CDR1 and CDR2 from the germline V gene are SGHTA and FQGNSA. CDR3 size: 15 residues.

This CDR3 is CASSLGGVRRKLFF. In DNA, the CDR3 is TGTGCCAGCAGCCTAGGGGGGGTCAGACGGAAACTGTTTTTT. The rearrangement joins TRBV27 to TRBJ1-4; D may be TRBD1 (6 bases). Germline-derived CDR1 and CDR2 are MNHEY and SMNVEV (reference sequence). This CDR3 has 14 residues. V was clipped by 6 bases and J by 11 bases, with 19 bases between them.

This sequence joins TRBV29-1 and TRBJ2-5; 8 bases map to TRBD2. J was trimmed by 4 bases and V by 0 bases; bases with no gene match: 4. The CDR3 runs 14 residues. Germline V gene data show CDR1 as SQVTM and CDR2 as ANQGSEA. The CDR3 nucleotides read TGCAGCGTTGAAGACGGGAGGGCCCCAGAGACCCAGTACTTC. Translating it yields CSVEDGRAPETQYF.

This clone was detected only a few times. The chain combines TRBV2 with TRBJ1-1; tentative D call: TRBD1 (5 bases). The V and J ends lost 3 bases and 5 bases respectively, with 10 bases between them. CDR3 size: 13 residues. Germline V gene lookup returns CDR1 SNHLY and CDR2 FYNNEI. The CDR3 region is CASSDQGRTEAFF. CDR3 sequence (DNA): TGTGCCAGCAGTGACCAGGGCAGGACTGAAGCTTTCTTT.

V is TRBV19 and J is TRBJ2-1; 10 bases align to TRBD2. This CDR3 contains 19 residues. Trimming at V came to 4 bases and at J to 0 bases, leaving 12 bases not matched to a gene. Per the germline V gene, CDR1 is LNHDA and CDR2 is SQIVND (reference sequence). The CDR3 region has the DNA TGTGCCAGTAGTACGCCATTCGCTACTAGCGGGATCTCCTACAATGAGCAGTTCTTC. The encoded protein is CASSTPFATSGISYNEQFF. The complete variable domain, with remaining parts taken from reference TRBV19 and TRBJ2-1, reads DGGITQSPKYLFRKEGQNVTLSCEQNLNHDAMYWYRQDPGQGLRLIYYSQIVNDFQKGDIAEGYSVSREKKESFPLTVTSAQKNPTAFYLCASSTPFATSGISYNEQFFGPGTRLTVL.

The V call is TRBV7-9, the J call TRBJ1-3; a weak D match, TRBD1 (5 bases). This CDR3 contains 17 residues. The V and J ends lost 3 bases and 4 bases respectively, with 19 bases between them. Germline V gene sequence: CDR1 SEHNR, CDR2 FQNEAQ (reference sequence). CDR3 sequence: CASSFGTAALSGNTIYF. CDR3 DNA sequence: TGTGCCAGCAGCTTCGGGACTGCGGCTCTGTCCGGAAACACCATATATTTT.

This clone was seen only a few times. The chain is built from TRBV29-1 and TRBJ2-7; D unclear. Germline CDR1 reads SQVTM; CDR2 reads ANQGSEA. V gave up 4 bases and J gave up 2 bases, with 9 bases separating them. The CDR3 has 12 residues. Here the CDR3 reads CSVGIVAYEQYF. In nucleotides, the CDR3 is TGCAGCGTTGGTATAGTAGCCTACGAGCAGTACTTC.

The chain recombines TRBV27 with TRBJ1-6, with a weak D call TRBD1 (6 bases). Per germline, CDR1 MNHEY and CDR2 SMNVEV (reference sequence). The CDR3 is 15 residues long. Trimming took 6 bases from V and 6 from J, leaving 15 bases between them. This CDR3 reads CASRTAGVPNSPLHF. As DNA, the CDR3 is TGTGCCAGCAGAACCGCAGGGGTTCCTAATTCACCCCTCCACTTT.

V and J are TRBV2 and TRBJ1-6, with D possibly being TRBD1 (5 bases). Looked up from germline, CDR1 is SNHLY and CDR2 is FYNNEI. The V end lost 3 bases, the J end lost 8 bases, and 11 bases lay between the germline ends. The CDR3 is 14 residues long. The CDR3 region has the DNA TGTGCCAGCAGTGACGACAGAGCCTATTCACCCCTCCACTTT. It encodes CASSDDRAYSPLHF.

This clone was seen once. The V call is TRBV6-2 or TRBV6-3, the J call TRBJ2-1; no firm D call. The CDR3 totals 16 residues. V was pared by 2 bases and J by 5 bases, with 16 bases between. Germline CDR1 reads MNHEY; CDR2 reads SVGEGT. The CDR3 coding sequence is TGTGCCAGCAGTTACAGAACTCCCCGTTACGACAATGAGCAGTTCTTC. Translation gives CASSYRTPRYDNEQFF.

The chain joins TRBV3-1 (or the pseudogene TRBV3-2) to TRBJ2-7, with D perhaps matching TRBD2 (6 bases). V gave up 4 bases and J gave up 7 bases, with 8 bases separating them. The CDR3 consists of 11 residues. Germline-derived CDR1 and CDR2 are LGHDT and YNNKEL (reference sequence). The CDR3 DNA is TGTGCCAGCAGCCTAGGGAGGGAGCAGTACTTC. Its translation is CASSLGREQYF.

The V gene is TRBV2, the J gene TRBJ2-7, with D perhaps TRBD1 (6 bases). Trimming removed 6 bases at V and 6 bases at J, with 15 bases between. Germline V gene sequence: CDR1 SNHLY, CDR2 FYNNEI. CDR3 length: 13 residues. The CDR3 reads CASRPDRLSEQYF. The CDR3 DNA sequence: TGTGCCAGCAGGCCGGACAGACTCTCCGAGCAGTACTTC.

The rearrangement joins TRBV5-4 to TRBJ2-1, with TRBD2 matching 9 bases. The CDR3 totals 14 residues. Germline assignment: CDR1 SGHNT and CDR2 YYREEE (reference sequence). V trimming: 4 bases; J trimming: 10 bases; junction bases outside the gene matches: 9. CDR3 protein: CASSTRTSDLEQFF. CDR3 DNA sequence: TGTGCCAGCAGCACGAGGACTAGCGATCTGGAGCAGTTCTTC.

The chain links TRBV24-1 to TRBJ1-1; 7 bases are a match to TRBD1. Germline CDR1 reads KGHDR; CDR2 reads SFDVKD. The trim removed 8 bases at V and 1 base at J, leaving 15 bases unmatched. The CDR3 contains 17 residues. The CDR3 loop is CATKSIELGQANTEAFF. CDR3 nucleotide sequence: TGTGCCACCAAATCCATAGAACTAGGACAGGCGAACACTGAAGCTTTCTTT.

V is TRBV7-9 and J is TRBJ2-7, with a possible D match to TRBD2 (5 bases). The germline V gene encodes CDR1 SEHNR and CDR2 FQNEAQ (reference sequence). Trimming took off 4 bases at V and 5 bases at J, with 24 bases between the two ends. The CDR3 is 17 amino acids. DNA of the CDR3: TGTGCCAGCAGCTCAAGTCCAACCCGGGGTCCTGAGGACGAGCAGTACTTC. Encoded protein: CASSSSPTRGPEDEQYF.

This chain joins TRBV11-3 and TRBJ2-3, with a tentative D call TRBD2 (6 bases). The CDR3 contains 13 residues. V lost 0 bases, J lost 9 bases, and 10 bases lay in between. CDR1 and CDR2 (germline): SGHNT, YENEEA. The CDR3 DNA follows: TGTGCCAGCAGCTTAGATAACGGGGGAACGCAGTATTTT. Its translation is CASSLDNGGTQYF.